These 8 T cell receptor beta chains came from one sample sequenced in a study of OX40 agonist ivuxolimab in advanced cancers. Only in-frame clones appear in the TCRdb table, and some are missing; sequencing was by immunoSEQ multiplex PCR. The sample comprises around 67,000 clones, roughly nine tenths of which are singletons, and roughly 2.2% rests with the top ten. This specimen consisted of CD4+ or CD8+ T cells sorted from blood, obtained in a trial of the OX40 agonist ivuxolimab. Receptor source: an adult with an advanced solid tumor such as melanoma, head and neck, liver or kidney cancer.

In DNA form, the CDR3 reads TGTGCCTGCACCTCCGGGACTCTGACGCAGTATTTT. Translated: CACTSGTLTQYF. The rearrangement joins TRBV30 to TRBJ2-3; weak D call: TRBD2 (6 bases). Germline-derived CDR1 and CDR2 are GTSNPN and SVGIG (reference sequence). V was cut by 6 bases and J by 9 bases, with 16 bases left in between. CDR3 length: 12 amino acids.

This chain joins TRBV4-1 and TRBJ2-3; D gene unclear. Trimming shortened V by 2 bases and J by 6 bases, and 9 bases separated the two germline ends. The CDR3 runs 13 residues. Germline-derived CDR1 and CDR2 are MGHRA and YSYEKL. The CDR3 nucleotides are TGCGCCAGCAGCCAAACAACCCCTGATACGCAGTATTTT. Translating gives CASSQTTPDTQYF.

For the CDR3, the DNA is TGTGCCAGCAGTTTAGTTCGGGCAGGGGGCGTTTGGAATCAGCCCCAGCATTTT. Translation: CASSLVRAGGVWNQPQHF. The gene calls are TRBV28 and TRBJ1-5, with 8 bases identical to TRBD1. The CDR3 covers 18 residues. Germline V gene sequence: CDR1 MDHEN, CDR2 SYDVKM. The trim removed 2 bases at V and 4 bases at J, leaving 13 bases unmatched. Looking up the rest from reference TRBV28 and TRBJ1-5 gives the full variable domain: DVKVTQSSRYLVKRTGEKVFLECVQDMDHENMFWYRQDPGLGLRLIYFSYDVKMKEKGDIPEGYSVSREKKERFSLILESASTNQTSMYLCASSLVRAGGVWNQPQHFGDGTRLSIL.

This clone came up once. The rearrangement links TRBV6-1 to TRBJ1-2, with D maybe TRBD1 (5 bases). The germline V gene encodes CDR1 MNHNS and CDR2 SASEGT. The CDR3 is 14 residues long. Trimming removed 3 bases from V and 4 bases from J, with 12 bases in between. The CDR3 loop reads CASSESRVIYGYTF. CDR3 DNA sequence: TGTGCCAGCAGTGAGAGCAGGGTGATCTATGGCTACACCTTC.

The rearrangement uses TRBV7-9 and TRBJ1-1; D remains ambiguous. Germline V gives CDR1 SEHNR, CDR2 FQNEAQ (reference sequence). Trimming cost V 7 bases and J 3 bases, with 12 bases left between them. The CDR3 loop spans 13 amino acids. The CDR3 bases are TGTGCCAGCAAGGAGATAACAGACACTGAAGCTTTCTTT. Protein sequence: CASKEITDTEAFF.

This chain links TRBV4-1 with TRBJ2-2; 8 nucleotides match TRBD1. The CDR3 has 18 residues. J lost 5 bases, V lost 4 bases, and 15 bases had no gene match. Germline lookup yields CDR1 MGHRA and CDR2 YSYEKL. The CDR3 loop reads CASSLEGQVLAGTGELFF. Written as DNA, the CDR3 is TGCGCCAGCAGCCTAGAGGGACAGGTTCTAGCTGGGACCGGGGAGCTGTTTTTT.

This chain uses TRBV7-3 with TRBJ2-1; D is perhaps TRBD1 or TRBD2 (6 bases each). The CDR3 runs to 16 residues. Trimming removed 5 bases at V and 7 bases at J, with 21 bases between. Germline-derived CDR1 and CDR2 are SGHTA and FQGTGA. In nucleotides, the CDR3 is TGTGCCAGCAGCCCCACCGGGGGCCCCCCGGGGAATGAGCAGTTCTTC. Protein sequence: CASSPTGGPPGNEQFF.

This chain joins TRBV5-1 and TRBJ2-7; D assignment may be TRBD1 or TRBD2 (6 bases each). The V gene lost 0 bases and the J gene lost 3 bases, with 16 bases spanning the gap. The length of the CDR3 is 16 residues. The germline V gene has CDR1 SGHRS and CDR2 YFSETQ. For the CDR3, the DNA is TGCGCCAGCAGCTTGGCCCCGGGGGCGATTCTCTACGAGCAGTACTTC. This sequence encodes CASSLAPGAILYEQYF.